This TCR beta chain was sequenced during a study of beta chain features in type 1 diabetes. Study overall: No patient-donor differences in age, gender, total cells or subset yield.

This CDR3 is 15 amino acids long. Between the trimmed V and J ends, which lost 5 bases and 4 bases, there was a span of 15 bases. Germline loops: CDR1 SGHVS, CDR2 FQNEAQ. Study results and caveats: For Type 1 diabetes patients, all four CD4+ subsets carried TCRB CDR3s that were moderately but significantly shorter. These data did not resolve whether HLA type affects TCRB rearrangement.

Each of the CD4+ naive, central memory, regulatory and stem cell-like memory populations was sorted via CD45RO/CCR7/CD25/CD127/CD95/CD27. Reverse transcription of all isolated RNA meant that expressed TCRB transcripts were sequenced. Profiling relied on immunoSEQ multiplex PCR, and the TCRdb table lists in-frame clones only, not all of them. The table shows 300,000 to 450,000 clones, with around 10% occurring only once. This clone was counted a few times. The antigen is undetermined. The receptor was isolated from a man younger than 45 with type 1 diabetes. This chain joins TRBV7-8 and TRBJ1-5; D gene ambiguous. The specimen was central memory CD4+ T cells from blood. The CDR3 loop is CASSPRALSNQPQHF. The CDR3 DNA follows: TGTGCCAGCAGCCCCCGGGCCTTAAGTAATCAGCCCCAGCATTTT. The full variable domain, in which reference TRBV7-8 and TRBJ1-5 provide the parts outside the CDR3, is GAGVSQSPRYKVAKRGQDVALRCDPISGHVSLFWYQQALGQGPEFLTYFQNEAQLDKSGLPSDRFFAERPEGSVSTLKIQRTQQEDSAVYLCASSPRALSNQPQHFGDGTRLSIL.